These 22 T cell receptor beta chains came from one sample sequenced in a study of blood T cell repertoires in COVID-19. Only in-frame clones appear in the TCRdb table, and some are missing; sequencing was by immunoSEQ multiplex PCR. The table has 430,000 or so clones, around nine tenths seen once. Source material: PBMCs or T cells enriched from blood (not recorded which). The receptors were sampled from a woman between 18 and 29 years old who had been exposed to COVID-19.

The V call is TRBV27, the J call TRBJ1-5, with TRBD1 as a possible D gene (5 bases). V was trimmed by 3 bases and J by 2 bases, leaving 14 bases between them. CDR3 size: 16 residues. Per germline, CDR1 MNHEY and CDR2 SMNVEV (reference sequence). The CDR3 region is CASSFRWGLGNQPQHF. CDR3 sequence (DNA): TGTGCCAGCAGTTTCAGGTGGGGACTCGGCAATCAGCCCCAGCATTTT.

This clone was picked up a small number of times. The gene calls are TRBV28 and TRBJ1-6; TRBD1 matches 8 bases. Germline V lookup: CDR1 MDHEN, CDR2 SYDVKM. CDR3 length: 15 amino acids. V lost 5 bases and J lost 6; bases outside the gene matches: 6. The CDR3 sequence: CASSAGQGANSPLHF. CDR3 in DNA: TGTGCCAGCAGTGCAGGACAGGGAGCTAATTCACCCCTCCACTTT. The full variable domain, with the rest looked up from reference TRBV28 and TRBJ1-6, is DVKVTQSSRYLVKRTGEKVFLECVQDMDHENMFWYRQDPGLGLRLIYFSYDVKMKEKGDIPEGYSVSREKKERFSLILESASTNQTSMYLCASSAGQGANSPLHFGNGTRLTVT.

This clone appeared a few times. The chain has TRBV19 and TRBJ2-3, with 7 bases aligning to TRBD1. V lost 4 bases and J lost 4; bases outside the gene matches: 5. Germline V gives CDR1 LNHDA, CDR2 SQIVND (reference sequence). This CDR3 region has 14 residues. Here the CDR3 reads CASSSDRESDTQYF. The CDR3 DNA is TGTGCCAGTAGTAGTGACAGGGAATCAGATACGCAGTATTTT. The full variable domain, rest sourced from reference TRBV19 and TRBJ2-3, is DGGITQSPKYLFRKEGQNVTLSCEQNLNHDAMYWYRQDPGQGLRLIYYSQIVNDFQKGDIAEGYSVSREKKESFPLTVTSAQKNPTAFYLCASSSDRESDTQYFGPGTRLTVL.

The CDR3 loop reads CASSPRERSSGNTIYF. CDR3 bases: TGTGCCAGCTCACCGAGAGAACGGTCCTCTGGAAACACCATATATTTT. The chain is built from TRBV18 and TRBJ1-3; D uncertain. The length of the CDR3 is 16 residues. The ends were cut back, 3 bases at V and 0 bases at J, with 12 bases in the middle. Per germline, CDR1 KGHSH and CDR2 LQKENI.

In this sample, this clone turned up once. The rearrangement joins TRBV7-2 to TRBJ2-3; D unclear. The CDR3 runs to 16 residues. Trimming left V 5 bases short and J 0 bases short, with 15 bases between. Germline lookup yields CDR1 SGHTA and CDR2 FQGNSA. The CDR3 region has the DNA TGTGCCAGCAGCCCCACGAAGCGCCCTAGCACAGATACGCAGTATTTT. Translated, it gives CASSPTKRPSTDTQYF.

This rearrangement joins TRBV28 to TRBJ1-5; 8 bases map to TRBD1. CDR3 length equals 14 residues. CDR1 is MDHEN and CDR2 is SYDVKM in the germline V gene. V gave up 5 bases and J gave up 6 bases; unmatched junction bases: 6. CDR3: CASSRRGLGQPQHF. The CDR3 nucleotides read TGTGCCAGCAGTCGCAGGGGGCTTGGTCAGCCCCAGCATTTT.

In this sample, this clone turned up a few times. The J gene is TRBJ2-7, the V gene TRBV10-1; 9 positions match TRBD2. Germline CDR1 and CDR2: WNHNN and SYGVQD (reference sequence). Trimming removed 0 bases from V and 7 bases from J; junction bases left unmatched: 13. The CDR3 covers 17 residues. The CDR3 region is CASSESRVAGEKGEQYF. Here the CDR3 DNA reads TGCGCCAGCAGTGAGTCGAGGGTAGCGGGAGAAAAGGGGGAGCAGTACTTC.

This chain uses TRBV3-1 (or the pseudogene TRBV3-2) with TRBJ2-3; D is possibly TRBD2 (5 bases). The germline gives CDR1 LGHDT, CDR2 YNNKEL (reference sequence). Trimming removed 0 bases from V and 5 bases from J, with 18 bases in between. The CDR3 contains 17 residues. The CDR3 region is CASSQDSRPGVGDTQYF. As DNA, the CDR3 is TGTGCCAGCAGCCAAGATTCCAGGCCCGGGGTGGGAGATACGCAGTATTTT.

The chain has TRBV6-1 and TRBJ1-6; D gene ambiguous. The CDR3 has 14 residues. V lost 0 bases and J lost 10, with 10 bases in between. CDR1 and CDR2 (germline): MNHNS, SASEGT. CDR3 DNA: TGTGCCAGCAGTGAAGCTCCTCGGTCATCACCCCTCCACTTT. It codes for CASSEAPRSSPLHF.

The rearrangement links TRBV27 to TRBJ1-2; maybe TRBD1 (6 bases). Germline CDR1 and CDR2: MNHEY and SMNVEV (reference sequence). The ends were cut back, 0 bases at V and 3 bases at J, with 14 bases in the middle. The CDR3 is made up of 16 amino acids. CDR3 sequence reads: CASSLSPFGQHYGYTF. The CDR3 region has the DNA TGTGCCAGCAGTTTATCCCCCTTCGGACAGCACTATGGCTACACCTTC.

The chain has TRBV7-9 and TRBJ2-1; D uncertain. CDR1 and CDR2 from the germline V gene are SEHNR and FQNEAQ (reference sequence). This CDR3 region has 15 residues. V lost 4 bases to trimming and J lost 0 bases, with 10 bases between them. The CDR3 nucleotides are TGTGCCAGCAGCTCTGACACCAACTCCTACAATGAGCAGTTCTTC. Its translation: CASSSDTNSYNEQFF.

This clone was counted once. The rearrangement uses TRBV28 and TRBJ2-2; a weak D match, TRBD2 (5 bases). This CDR3 region has 14 residues. V was shortened by 6 bases and J by 7 bases, with 15 bases between the two germline ends. Germline V CDR1 and CDR2: MDHEN, SYDVKM. The CDR3 region has the DNA TGTGCCAGCAGACCGGGATGGGTTCTCGGGGAGCTGTTTTTT. Encoded protein: CASRPGWVLGELFF.

This chain joins TRBV27 and TRBJ2-7; 14 bases agree with TRBD2. Germline lookup yields CDR1 MNHEY and CDR2 SMNVEV (reference sequence). The V and J ends lost 9 bases and 3 bases, in that order; junction bases with no gene match: 4. The CDR3 loop spans 14 amino acids. The CDR3 region is CASQGTSGSYEQYF. The DNA of the CDR3 is TGTGCCAGTCAAGGGACTAGCGGGAGCTACGAGCAGTACTTC.

Points on this clone: At one boundary the junction diverges from the germline segment, which might be a read error. This sequence joins TRBV12-5 and TRBJ2-1, with TRBD1 matching 9 bases. The V gene's germline CDR1 is LGHNT and CDR2 FRNRAP. The CDR3 spans 14 residues. The CDR3 region has the DNA TGTGCTAGTGGGTTGGGACAGGGATACAATGAGCAGTTCTTC. Amino acid sequence: CASGLGQGYNEQFF.

The V gene is TRBV4-1, the J gene TRBJ2-3; TRBD2 agrees at 13 bases. V shed 4 bases and J 0 bases; nucleotides not matched to a gene: 4. CDR1 MGHRA and CDR2 YSYEKL come from the germline V gene. The CDR3 runs 17 residues. As DNA, the CDR3 is TGCGCCAGCAGCCTTCGACTAGCGGGAGGTAGCACAGATACGCAGTATTTT. Translation: CASSLRLAGGSTDTQYF.

The chain carries TRBV5-5 and TRBJ2-3; TRBD2 matches 10 bases. CDR3 length: 13 residues. J was trimmed by 6 bases and V by 4 bases; bases with no gene match: 2. Per germline, CDR1 SGHKS and CDR2 YYEKEE (reference sequence). The CDR3 DNA is TGTGCCAGCAGCCTAGCGGGAGTTGATACGCAGTATTTT. Translating it yields CASSLAGVDTQYF.

V is TRBV3-1 (or the pseudogene TRBV3-2) and J is TRBJ1-1, with TRBD1 matching over 9 bases. V lost 6 bases and J lost 10; bases outside the gene matches: 9. CDR1 is LGHDT and CDR2 is YNNKEL in the germline V gene (reference sequence). CDR3 size: 13 residues. The CDR3 DNA reads as TGTGCCAGCAGGGGACAGGGCGAAAATCGAGCTTTCTTT. Its translation: CASRGQGENRAFF.

The chain joins TRBV5-5 to TRBJ1-1; a possible D gene is TRBD1 (5 bases). The germline V and J ends were trimmed by 0 bases and 4 bases, with 10 bases remaining between them. Germline lookup yields CDR1 SGHKS and CDR2 YYEKEE (reference sequence). This CDR3 has 14 residues. The CDR3 DNA sequence: TGTGCCAGCAGCTTGGCGGAAAGGGGCACTGAAGCTTTCTTT. The encoded protein is CASSLAERGTEAFF.

This clone was counted once. V gene TRBV2 combines with J gene TRBJ2-7, with TRBD1 matching over 7 bases. The CDR3 sequence is 13 residues long. Trimming cost V 5 bases and J 1 base; bases outside gene matches: 2. CDR1 is SNHLY, CDR2 FYNNEI, per germline. In nucleotides, the CDR3 is TGTGCCAGCAGTCCCAGGGGGTCCTACGAGCAGTACTTC. It yields the protein CASSPRGSYEQYF.

J is TRBJ2-3 and V is TRBV28, with TRBD2 as a possible D gene (7 bases). This CDR3 has 16 amino acids. Germline loops: CDR1 MDHEN, CDR2 SYDVKM. Trimming stripped 6 bases from V and 3 bases from J, with 19 bases between. The CDR3 bases are TGTGCCAGCAGCTTAAGGGGGGGCCAAACGACAGATACGCAGTATTTT. Its translation: CASSLRGGQTTDTQYF.

This clone was recorded once. The chain recombines TRBV10-2 with TRBJ1-2; unclear D gene. Germline CDR1 and CDR2: WSHSY and SAAADI. Trimming pared 3 bases from V and 7 bases from J, leaving 9 bases between. This CDR3 has 12 residues. For the CDR3, the DNA is TGCGCCAGCAGTGATAGTAAACTTGGCTACACCTTC. Encoded protein: CASSDSKLGYTF.

The chain has TRBV19 and TRBJ2-7; D is unresolved. Trimming left V 3 bases short and J 3 bases short, with 9 bases between. The CDR3 consists of 13 residues. Germline values: CDR1 LNHDA, CDR2 SQIVND (reference sequence). In DNA form, the CDR3 reads TGTGCCAGTAGTATTGGCCAGTTCTACGAGCAGTACTTC. Translated, it gives CASSIGQFYEQYF.